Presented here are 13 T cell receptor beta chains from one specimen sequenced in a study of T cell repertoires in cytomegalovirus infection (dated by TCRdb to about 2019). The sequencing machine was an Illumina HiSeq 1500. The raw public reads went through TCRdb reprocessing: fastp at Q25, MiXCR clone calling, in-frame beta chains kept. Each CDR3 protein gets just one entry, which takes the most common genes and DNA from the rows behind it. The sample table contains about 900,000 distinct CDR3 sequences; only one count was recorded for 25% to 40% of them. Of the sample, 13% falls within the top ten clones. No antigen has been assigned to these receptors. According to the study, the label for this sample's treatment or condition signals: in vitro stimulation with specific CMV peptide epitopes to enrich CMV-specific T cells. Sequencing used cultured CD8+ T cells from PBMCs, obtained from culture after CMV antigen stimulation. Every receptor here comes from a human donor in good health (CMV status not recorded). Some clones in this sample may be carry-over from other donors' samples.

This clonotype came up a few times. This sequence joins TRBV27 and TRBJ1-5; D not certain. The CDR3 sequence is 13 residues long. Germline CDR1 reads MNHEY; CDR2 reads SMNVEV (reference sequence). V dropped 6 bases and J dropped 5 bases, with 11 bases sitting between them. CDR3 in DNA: TGTGCCAGCAGCATATCAAAAGATCAGCCCCAGCATTTT. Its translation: CASSISKDQPQHF.

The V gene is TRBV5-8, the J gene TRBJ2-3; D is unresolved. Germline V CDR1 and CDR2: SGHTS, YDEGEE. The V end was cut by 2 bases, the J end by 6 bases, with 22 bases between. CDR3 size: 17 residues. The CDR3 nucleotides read TGTGCCAGCAGCTTAGGTCATTTCGGCCCCTCGTCGGATACGCAGTATTTT. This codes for CASSLGHFGPSSDTQYF. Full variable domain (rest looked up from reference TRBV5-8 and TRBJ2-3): EAGVTQSPTHLIKTRGQQATLRCSPISGHTSVYWYQQALGLGLQFLLWYDEGEERNRGNFPPRFSGRQFPNYSSELNVNALELEDSALYLCASSLGHFGPSSDTQYFGPGTRLTVL.

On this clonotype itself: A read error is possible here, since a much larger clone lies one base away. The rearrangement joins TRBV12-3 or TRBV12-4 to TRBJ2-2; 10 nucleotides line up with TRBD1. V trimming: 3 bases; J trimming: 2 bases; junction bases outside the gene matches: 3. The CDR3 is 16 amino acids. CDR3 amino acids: CASSFGTGENTGELFF. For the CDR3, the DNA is TGTGCCAGCAGTTTTGGGACAGGGGAAAACACCGGGGAGCTGTTTTTT.

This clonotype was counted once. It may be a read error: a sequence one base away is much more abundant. The CDR3 loop reads CACSPRSSGYEQYF. The DNA of the CDR3 is TGTGCCTGCAGCCCGCGGAGTAGCGGATACGAGCAGTACTTC. This chain connects TRBV7-2 to TRBJ2-7; a weak D match, TRBD2 (6 bases). The CDR3 is 14 amino acids. Germline V gene data show CDR1 as SGHTA and CDR2 as FQGNSA. The variable domain in full, with the rest retrieved from reference TRBV7-2 and TRBJ2-7, is GAGVSQSPSNKVTEKGKDVELRCDPISGHTALYWYRQSLGQGLEFLIYFQGNSAPDKSGLPSDRFSAERTGGSVSTLTIQRTQQEDSAVYLCACSPRSSGYEQYFGPGTRLTVT.

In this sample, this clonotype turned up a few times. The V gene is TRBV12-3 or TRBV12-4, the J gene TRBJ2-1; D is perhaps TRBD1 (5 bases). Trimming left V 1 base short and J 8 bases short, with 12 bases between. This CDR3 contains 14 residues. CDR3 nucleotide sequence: TGTGCCAGCAGTTTAGACAGGTTTTGGGATGAGCAGTTCTTC. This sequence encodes CASSLDRFWDEQFF.

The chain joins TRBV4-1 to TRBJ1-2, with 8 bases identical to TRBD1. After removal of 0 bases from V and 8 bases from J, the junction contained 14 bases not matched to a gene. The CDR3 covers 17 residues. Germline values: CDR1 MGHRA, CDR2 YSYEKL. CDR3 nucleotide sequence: TGCGCCAGCAGCCAAGATCGTCCCGGACAGGGTTTTGGCGGCTACACCTTC. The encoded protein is CASSQDRPGQGFGGYTF.

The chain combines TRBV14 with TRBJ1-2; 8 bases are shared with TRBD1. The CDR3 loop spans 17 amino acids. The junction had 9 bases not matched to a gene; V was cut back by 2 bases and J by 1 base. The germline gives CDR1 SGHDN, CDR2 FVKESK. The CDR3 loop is CASSQFVTGDINYGYTF. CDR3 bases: TGTGCCAGCAGCCAATTTGTGACAGGGGACATTAACTATGGCTACACCTTC.

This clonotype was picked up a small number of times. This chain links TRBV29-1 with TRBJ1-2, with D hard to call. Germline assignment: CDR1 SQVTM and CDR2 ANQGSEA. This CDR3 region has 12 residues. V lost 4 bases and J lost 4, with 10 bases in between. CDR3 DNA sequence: TGCAGCGTTGCTTCAGCACCCTATGGCTACACCTTC. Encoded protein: CSVASAPYGYTF.

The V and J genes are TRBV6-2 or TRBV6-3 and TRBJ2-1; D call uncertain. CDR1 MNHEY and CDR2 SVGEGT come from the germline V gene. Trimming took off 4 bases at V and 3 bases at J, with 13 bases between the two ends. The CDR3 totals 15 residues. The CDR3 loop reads CASSFSPLHYNEQFF. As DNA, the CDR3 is TGTGCCAGCAGTTTCTCCCCGCTCCACTACAATGAGCAGTTCTTC.

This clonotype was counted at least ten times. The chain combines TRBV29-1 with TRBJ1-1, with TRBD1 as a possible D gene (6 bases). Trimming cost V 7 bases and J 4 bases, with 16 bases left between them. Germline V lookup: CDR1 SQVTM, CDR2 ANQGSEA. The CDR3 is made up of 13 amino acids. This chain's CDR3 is CSAALGRGTEAFF. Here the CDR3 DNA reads TGCAGCGCCGCTCTTGGCAGGGGCACTGAAGCTTTCTTT.

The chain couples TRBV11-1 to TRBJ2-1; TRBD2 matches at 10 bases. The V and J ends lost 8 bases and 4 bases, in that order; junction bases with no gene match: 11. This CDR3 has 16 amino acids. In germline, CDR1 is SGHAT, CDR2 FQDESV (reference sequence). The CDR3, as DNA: TGTGCCAGCGGTAAGGTGGGGACTAGCGTTTACAATGAGCAGTTCTTC. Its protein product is CASGKVGTSVYNEQFF. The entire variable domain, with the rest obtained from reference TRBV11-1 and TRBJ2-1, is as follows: EAEVAQSPRYKITEKSQAVAFWCDPISGHATLYWYRQILGQGPELLVQFQDESVVDDSQLPKDRFSAERLKGVDSTLKIQPAELGDSAMYLCASGKVGTSVYNEQFFGPGTRLTVL.

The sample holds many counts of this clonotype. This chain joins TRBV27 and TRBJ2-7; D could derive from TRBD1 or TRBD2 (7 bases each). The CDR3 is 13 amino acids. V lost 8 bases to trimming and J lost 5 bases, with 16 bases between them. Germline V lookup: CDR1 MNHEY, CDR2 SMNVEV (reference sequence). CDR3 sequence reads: CASGRGHRNEQYF. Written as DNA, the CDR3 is TGTGCCAGCGGGAGGGGGCACCGGAACGAGCAGTACTTC.

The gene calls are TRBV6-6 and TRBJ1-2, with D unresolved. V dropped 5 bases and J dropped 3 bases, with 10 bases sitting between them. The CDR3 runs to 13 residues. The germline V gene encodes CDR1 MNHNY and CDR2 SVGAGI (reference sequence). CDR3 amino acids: CASSDPSHYGYTF. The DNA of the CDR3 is TGTGCCAGCAGTGACCCGAGTCACTATGGCTACACCTTC.